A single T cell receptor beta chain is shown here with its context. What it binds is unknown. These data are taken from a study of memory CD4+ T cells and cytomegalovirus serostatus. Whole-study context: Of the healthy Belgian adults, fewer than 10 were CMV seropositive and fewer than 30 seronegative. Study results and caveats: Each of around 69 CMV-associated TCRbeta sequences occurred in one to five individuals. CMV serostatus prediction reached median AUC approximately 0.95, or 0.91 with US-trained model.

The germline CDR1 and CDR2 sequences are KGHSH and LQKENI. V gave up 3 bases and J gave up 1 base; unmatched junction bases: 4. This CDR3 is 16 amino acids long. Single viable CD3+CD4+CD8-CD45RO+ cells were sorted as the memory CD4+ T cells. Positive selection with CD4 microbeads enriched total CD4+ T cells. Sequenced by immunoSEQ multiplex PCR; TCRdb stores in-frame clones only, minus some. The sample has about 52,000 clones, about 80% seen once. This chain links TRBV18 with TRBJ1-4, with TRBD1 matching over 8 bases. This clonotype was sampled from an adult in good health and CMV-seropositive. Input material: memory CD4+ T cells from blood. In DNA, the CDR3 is TGTGCCAGCTCACCCGGACAGGGTGGAACTAATGAAAAACTGTTTTTT. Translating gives CASSPGQGGTNEKLFF.